This entry concerns a single T cell receptor (beta chain). This entry is derived from a study of blood T cell repertoires in COVID-19. Study-level information: COVID-19 samples collected from the United States, Italy and Spain covered acute and convalescent phases. Sources were T cells, B-cell-depleted T cells, or PBMCs; the material itself was cDNA or gDNA.

Original processing methods: Estimates of nucleated cell counts were drawn from the amplification of reference gene primers. Assay used: immunoSEQ multiplex PCR; TCRdb lists only in-frame clones, some missing. V and J calls and clone size are given by that table; D and trimming were obtained from the DNA. Of more than 45,000 clones detected, about 85% appear once; the ten largest clones hold roughly 8.8%. This receptor was identified in an older woman with active COVID-19. Input material: peripheral blood.

CDR3 region: CASSSRQATNEKLFF. The CDR3 coding sequence is TGTGCCAGCAGCTCGCGACAGGCAACTAATGAAAAACTGTTTTTT. The V call is TRBV7-9, the J call TRBJ1-4; weak D call: TRBD1 (6 bases). The CDR3 extends over 15 amino acids. V was clipped by 4 bases and J by 0 bases, with 9 bases between them. Germline V gene data show CDR1 as SEHNR and CDR2 as FQNEAQ (reference sequence).